The clone carrying this T cell receptor beta chain appeared a few times. As yet, its antigen is unknown. This CDR3 contains 14 residues. Per the germline V gene, CDR1 is SGHVS and CDR2 is FQNEAQ. Trimming left V 5 bases short and J 3 bases short, with 14 bases between. This sample is drawn from a study of cytomegalovirus exposure and HLA in healthy donors. Study in general: Among 150 million to 200 million T cells, an earlier analysis found about 110 million unique TCR beta sequences. Findings and caveats of the study: TCR beta sequences reportedly predicted most subjects' HLA-A and HLA-B alleles accurately.

PCR primers comprised 60 Vbeta and 13 Jbeta primers. Assay: immunoSEQ multiplex PCR; the TCRdb copy retains only in-frame clones and omits some. The sample holds some 200,000 clones, around 77% seen once. The sample was PBMCs. This chain links TRBV7-8 with TRBJ2-7; tentatively, D is TRBD1 (6 bases). This sequence originates from a woman aged 30 to 39 in good health and CMV-seropositive. CDR3 coding DNA: TGTGCCAGCAGCCGTTTACAGGGTAACTACGAGCAGTACTTC. Translating gives CASSRLQGNYEQYF.